This TCR beta chain was identified during a study of cytomegalovirus exposure and HLA in healthy donors. At the level of the study: A prior study identified some 100 million unique TCR beta sequences from 180 million or so T cells. There were about 85 million unique TCRs (from HLA-typed donors) in an early data release.

To note about this clone: No antigen is known for it.

The study ran its PCR with 60 Vbeta and 13 Jbeta primers. Produced via immunoSEQ multiplex PCR; TCRdb's table is partial and in-frame only. This table has about 88,000 clones, 65% to 80% appearing once. Findings and caveats of the study: In vitro testing confirmed a few CMV-associated chains as specific for CMV antigens.

V dropped 0 bases and J dropped 9 bases, with 16 bases sitting between them. Germline values: CDR1 SGHRS, CDR2 YFSETQ. The CDR3 has 16 residues. The chain carries TRBV5-1 and TRBJ1-6; tentatively, D is TRBD1 (6 bases). The TCR originated in a young man in good health and CMV-seronegative. The sample comprised PBMCs. The CDR3 DNA follows: TGCGCCAGCAGCTTGGGCAAAGACAGGATGATTTCACCCCTCCACTTT. Translating it yields CASSLGKDRMISPLHF.